This T cell receptor (beta chain) came from a study of T cell responses to AZD1222 COVID-19 vaccine. General study points: The breadth and depth of Spike-specific TCRs increased once two AZD1222 doses had been given. Clonal diversity may have been underestimated in mostly white British donors. Just a handful of AZD1222 recipients were seropositive at baseline. Every sample of the repertoires postdated the peak T cell response.

Only in-frame clones appear in the TCRdb table, and some are missing; sequencing was by immunoSEQ multiplex PCR. The sample carries 200,000 to 250,000 clones, around 94% recorded once. Germline CDR1 reads WSHSY; CDR2 reads SAAADI. V lost 7 bases, J lost 0 bases, and 13 bases lay in between. The CDR3 totals 16 residues. About this clone: No antigen is known for it.

This TCR was sampled from an adult who received the MenACWY meningococcal vaccine as a control. The sequenced sample was peripheral blood, obtained 28 days after the second dose of the MenACWY control vaccine. This chain joins TRBV10-2 and TRBJ1-6, with D hard to call. CDR3 amino acids: CASNQDRSSYNSPLHF. DNA for the CDR3: TGCGCCAGCAACCAAGACCGGAGCTCCTATAATTCACCCCTCCACTTT.